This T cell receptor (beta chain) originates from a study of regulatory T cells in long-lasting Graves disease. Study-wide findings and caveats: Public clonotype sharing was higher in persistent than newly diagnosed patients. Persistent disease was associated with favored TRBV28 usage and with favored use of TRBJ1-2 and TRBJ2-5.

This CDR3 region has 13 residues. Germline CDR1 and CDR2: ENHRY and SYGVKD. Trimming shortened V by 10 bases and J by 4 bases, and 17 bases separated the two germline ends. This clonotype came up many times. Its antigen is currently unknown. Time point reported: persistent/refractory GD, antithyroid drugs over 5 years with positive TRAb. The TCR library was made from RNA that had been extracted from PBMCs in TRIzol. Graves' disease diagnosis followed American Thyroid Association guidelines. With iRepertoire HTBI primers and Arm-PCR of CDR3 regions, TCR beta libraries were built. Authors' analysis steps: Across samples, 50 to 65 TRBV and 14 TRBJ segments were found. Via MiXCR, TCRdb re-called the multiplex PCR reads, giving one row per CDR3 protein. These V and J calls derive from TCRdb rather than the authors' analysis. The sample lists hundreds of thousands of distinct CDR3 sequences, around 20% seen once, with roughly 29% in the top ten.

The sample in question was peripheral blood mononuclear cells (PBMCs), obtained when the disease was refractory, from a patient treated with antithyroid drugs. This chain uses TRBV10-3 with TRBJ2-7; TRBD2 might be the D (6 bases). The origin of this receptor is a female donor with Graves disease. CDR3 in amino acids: CATLPGTEYEQYF. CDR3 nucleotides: TGTGCCACGCTACCCGGGACTGAATACGAGCAGTACTTC.